This T cell receptor beta chain was sequenced in a study of blood T cell repertoires in COVID-19 (TCRdb year 2020). Broadly, across the study: The collaborator samples originated in the United States, Italy and Spain and spanned the acute and convalescent phases of COVID-19. The material from the prospective study consisted of cDNA or gDNA derived from T cells, B-cell-depleted T cells, or PBMCs. Subjects who had been exposed to COVID-19, were actively infected with it, or had recovered from it provided the deeply sampled blood TCRbeta repertoires that made up the dataset. The repertoires were made available in a free public database intended to serve as a resource for research on the immune response to SARS-CoV-2. The samples were drawn from two sources: the first 160 participants of the ongoing ImmuneRACE study, and 1,254 subjects contributed by 6 global collaborators. Sample metadata almost always included a de-identified subject ID, COVID-19 status, age in years and sex. HLA class I and class II types, where available, came from metadata supplied by the sample provider rather than from assay-based typing. Overall study outcomes, separate from this receptor: How much clinical and demographic metadata was included differed by source and by participant, and the metadata was provided uncurated.

Participants in the prospective study were aged roughly 18 to 89 years, lived in approximately 26 United States geographic areas, and enrolled through a virtual design. In the prospective study, cohorts were assigned on the basis of participant-reported clinical history obtained from a screening survey and a study questionnaire. Mobile phlebotomists in the prospective study collected whole blood, serum and a nasopharyngeal or oropharyngeal swab from every participant. Additional blood draws and questionnaires over a roughly two-month period could optionally be provided by prospective study participants. Blood samples from the prospective study were shipped frozen or at room temperature prior to DNA extraction. The immunoSEQ Assay, a bias-controlled multiplex PCR, was used to amplify TCRbeta CDR3 regions from genomic DNA. The authors processed their data as follows. The number of nucleated cells in each sample was estimated from the amplification of reference gene primers within the assay. To quantify the absolute abundance of each unique TCRbeta CDR3 rearrangement, sequence reads were collapsed and filtered. Productive Simpson clonality was computed per sample as the square root of Simpson's diversity index over productive rearrangements. In TCRdb, the immuneACCESS table is reduced to in-frame sequences with V and J assigned. These tables do not hold every clone; where another copy was compared, an unresolved V gene accounts for under half, and the others remain unexplained. Clonal size and the V and J genes are those of that table, whereas D and trimming came from the DNA. The sample data list about 170,000 clones, and around 80% of these were observed just once. Together, the top ten hold 3.6% of the sample.

Trimming leaves V shorter by 6 bases and J shorter by 7 bases, with the junction holding 5 bases beyond the gene matches. The CDR3 contains 15 residues, cysteine and phenylalanine counted. The kept DNA is CDR3 alone, 45 bases in frame from the first base. The germline V gene (reference sequence) sets CDR1 to LGHDT and CDR2 to YNNKEL. Worth noting for this clone: The specificity of this receptor is unknown. No base qualities exist here, and no much larger clone lies one base off it.

The material sequenced was PBMCs or T cells enriched from blood (not recorded which). The sequence is built from TRBV3-1 (or the pseudogene TRBV3-2) and TRBJ2-1, with 14 central nucleotides matching TRBD2. The clonotype originates from a woman between 50 and 59 years old in a cohort exposed to, infected with or recovered from COVID-19 (not recorded which). CDR3 reads: CASRRTSGGINEQFF. In nucleotides, the sequence is TGTGCCAGCAGACGGACTAGCGGGGGGATTAATGAGCAGTTCTTC.